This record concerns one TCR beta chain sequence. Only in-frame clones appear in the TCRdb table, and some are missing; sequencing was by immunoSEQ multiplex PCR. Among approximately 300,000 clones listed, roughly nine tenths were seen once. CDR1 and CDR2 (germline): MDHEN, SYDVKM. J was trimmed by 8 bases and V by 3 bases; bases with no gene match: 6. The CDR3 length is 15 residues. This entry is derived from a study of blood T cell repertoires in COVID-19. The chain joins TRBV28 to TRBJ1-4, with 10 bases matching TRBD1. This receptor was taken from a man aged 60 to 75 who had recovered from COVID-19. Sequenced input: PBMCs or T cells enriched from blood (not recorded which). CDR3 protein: CASSLTGGLREKLFF. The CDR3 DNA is TGTGCCAGCAGTTTGACAGGGGGCTTGCGAGAAAAACTGTTTTTT.